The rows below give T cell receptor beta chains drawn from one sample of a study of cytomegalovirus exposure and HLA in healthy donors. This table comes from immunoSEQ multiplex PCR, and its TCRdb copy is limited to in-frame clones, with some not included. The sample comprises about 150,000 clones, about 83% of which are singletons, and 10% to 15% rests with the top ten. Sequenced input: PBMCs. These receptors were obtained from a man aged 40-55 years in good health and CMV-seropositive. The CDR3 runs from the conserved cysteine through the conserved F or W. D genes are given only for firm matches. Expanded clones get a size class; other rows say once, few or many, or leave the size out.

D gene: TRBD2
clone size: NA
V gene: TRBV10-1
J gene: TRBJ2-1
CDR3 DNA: TGCGCCAGCAGCTTTGGCAGCGGGAGAGGGGCCTACTACAATGAGCAGTTCTTC
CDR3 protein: CASSFGSGRGAYYNEQFF

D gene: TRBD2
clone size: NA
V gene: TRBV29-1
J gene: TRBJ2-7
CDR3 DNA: TGCAGCGTTGAATTGGCGGGAGCATACGAGCAGTACTTC
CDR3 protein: CSVELAGAYEQYF

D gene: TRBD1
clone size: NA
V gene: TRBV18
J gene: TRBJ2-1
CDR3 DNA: TGTGCCAGCTCACTACAGGGGTTAGACAATGAGCAGTTCTTC
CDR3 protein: CASSLQGLDNEQFF

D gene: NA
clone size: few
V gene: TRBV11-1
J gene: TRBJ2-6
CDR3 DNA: TGTGCCAGCAGCCCCACCGCAGGGCTCTCTGGGGCCAACGTCCTGACTTTC
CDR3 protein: CASSPTAGLSGANVLTF

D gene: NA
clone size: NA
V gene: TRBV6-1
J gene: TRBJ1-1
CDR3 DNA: TGTGCCAGCATTCGACACTGGAACACTGAAGCTTTCTTT
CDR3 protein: CASIRHWNTEAFF

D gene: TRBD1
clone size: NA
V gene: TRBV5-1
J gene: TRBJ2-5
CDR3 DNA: TGCGCCAGCAGAAAAGGACAGGGGGCAGCGGGAGAGACCCAGTACTTC
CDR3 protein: CASRKGQGAAGETQYF

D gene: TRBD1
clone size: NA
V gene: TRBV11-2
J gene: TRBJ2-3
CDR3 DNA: TGTGCCAGCAGCTTAGCAGGGGGCCAGGCAGATACGCAGTATTTT
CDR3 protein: CASSLAGGQADTQYF

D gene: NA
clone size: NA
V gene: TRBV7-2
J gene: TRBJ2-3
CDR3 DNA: TGTGCCAGCAGCTTAGCGGGAGGCACAGATACGCAGTATTTT
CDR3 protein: CASSLAGGTDTQYF

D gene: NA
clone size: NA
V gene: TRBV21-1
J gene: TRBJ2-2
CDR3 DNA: TGTGCCAGCAGCAAAGTAAGCGGGAGTCCGATCACCGGGGAGCTGTTTTTT
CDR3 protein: CASSKVSGSPITGELFF

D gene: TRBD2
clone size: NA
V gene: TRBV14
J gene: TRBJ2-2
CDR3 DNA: TGTGCCAGCAGCCAAAAATTCAGGACTAGCGGGAACACCGGGGAGCTGTTTTTT
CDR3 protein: CASSQKFRTSGNTGELFF

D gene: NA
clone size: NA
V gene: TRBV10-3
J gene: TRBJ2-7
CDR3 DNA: TGTGCCATCAGTGACGGAGGGTTTTTGCAGCAGTACTTC
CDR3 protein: CAISDGGFLQQYF

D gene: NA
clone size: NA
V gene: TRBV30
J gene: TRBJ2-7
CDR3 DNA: TGTGCCTGGAGTGTTGGACATACCTACGAGCAGTACTTC
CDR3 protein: CAWSVGHTYEQYF

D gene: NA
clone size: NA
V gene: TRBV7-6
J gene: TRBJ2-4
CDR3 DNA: TGTGCCAGCAGCTGGGGGGTGCTGTGGAACATTCAGTACTTC
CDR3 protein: CASSWGVLWNIQYF

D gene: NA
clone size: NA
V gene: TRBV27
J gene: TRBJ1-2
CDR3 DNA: TGTGCCAGCAGTTTAACCGGGACTCCCGTCGGCGGCTACACCTTC
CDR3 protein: CASSLTGTPVGGYTF

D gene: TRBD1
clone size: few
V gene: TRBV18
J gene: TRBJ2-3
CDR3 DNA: TGTGCCAGCTCACCACCGGGACAGGGTTCAGATACGCAGTATTTT
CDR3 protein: CASSPPGQGSDTQYF

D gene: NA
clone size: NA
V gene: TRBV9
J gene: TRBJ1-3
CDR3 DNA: TGTGCCAGCAGCGGCGGGGTCTCTGGAAACACCATATATTTT
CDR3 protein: CASSGGVSGNTIYF

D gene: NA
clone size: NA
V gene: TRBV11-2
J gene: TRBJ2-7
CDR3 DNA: TGTGCCAGCAGCGGCATGCAGGACAACTACGAGCAGTACTTC
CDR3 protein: CASSGMQDNYEQYF

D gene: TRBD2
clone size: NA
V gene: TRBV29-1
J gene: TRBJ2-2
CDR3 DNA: TGCAGCGTTGAAGTGGGTAGCGGGAGGGCGGGCACCGGGGAGCTGTTTTTT
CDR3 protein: CSVEVGSGRAGTGELFF

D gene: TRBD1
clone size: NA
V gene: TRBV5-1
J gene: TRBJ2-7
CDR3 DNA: TGCGCCAGCAGCTCCGGGACAGGGGACCTCCACGAGCAGTACTTC
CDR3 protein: CASSSGTGDLHEQYF

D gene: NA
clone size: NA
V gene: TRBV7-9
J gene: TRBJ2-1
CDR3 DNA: TGTGCCAGCATCCGAGGCTCCCGCCCGTTCTTC
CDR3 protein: CASIRGSRPFF

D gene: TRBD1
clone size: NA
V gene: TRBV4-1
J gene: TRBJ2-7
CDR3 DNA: TGCGCCAGCAGCCAAGTGGGGACAGCCTACGAGCAGTACTTC
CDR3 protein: CASSQVGTAYEQYF

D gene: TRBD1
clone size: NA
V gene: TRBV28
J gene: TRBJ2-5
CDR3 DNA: TGTGCCAGCAGTATCCTCCTCCAGGGGGCGGAGGAGACCCAGTACTTC
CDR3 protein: CASSILLQGAEETQYF

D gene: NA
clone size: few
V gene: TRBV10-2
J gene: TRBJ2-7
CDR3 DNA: TGCGCCAGCAGTGAGTCGCGGGGCAGAGTCGGGGAGCAGTACTTC
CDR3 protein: CASSESRGRVGEQYF

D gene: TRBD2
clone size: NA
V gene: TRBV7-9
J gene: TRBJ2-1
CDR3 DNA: TGTGCCAGCAGCTTCAGTGGGCTAGCGGTATACAATGAGCAGTTCTTC
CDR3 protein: CASSFSGLAVYNEQFF

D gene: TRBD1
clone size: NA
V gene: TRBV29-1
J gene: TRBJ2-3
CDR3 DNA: TGCAGCGTAACCGGGACAGGGACAGATACGCAGTATTTT
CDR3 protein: CSVTGTGTDTQYF

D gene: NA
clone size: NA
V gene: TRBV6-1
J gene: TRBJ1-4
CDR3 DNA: TGTGCCAGCAGTTCCCCCAAGTCAGGTGAAAAACTGTTTTTT
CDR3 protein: CASSSPKSGEKLFF

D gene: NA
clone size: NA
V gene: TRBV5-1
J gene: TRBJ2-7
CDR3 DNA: TGCGCCAGCAGCTTGGGGTACGAGCAGTACTTC
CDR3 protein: CASSLGYEQYF

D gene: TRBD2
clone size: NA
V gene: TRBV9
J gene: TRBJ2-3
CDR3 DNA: TGTGCCAGCAGCCGGGGACTAGCGGGAGGACGCGCCACAGATACGCAGTATTTT
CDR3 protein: CASSRGLAGGRATDTQYF

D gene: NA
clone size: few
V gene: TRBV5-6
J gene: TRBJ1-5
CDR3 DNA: TGTGCCAGCAGCTTCCAGGGCCAGGGGAGCAATCAGCCCCAGCATTTT
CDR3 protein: CASSFQGQGSNQPQHF

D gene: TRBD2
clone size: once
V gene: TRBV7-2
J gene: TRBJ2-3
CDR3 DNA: TGTGCCAGCAGCTTAGGGGGACTAGCGGGACAGGGTACGCAGTATTTT
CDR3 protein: CASSLGGLAGQGTQYF

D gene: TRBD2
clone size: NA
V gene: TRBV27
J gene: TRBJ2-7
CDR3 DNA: TGTGCCAGCAGTTTACGGGGGGACTACGAGCAGTACTTC
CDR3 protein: CASSLRGDYEQYF

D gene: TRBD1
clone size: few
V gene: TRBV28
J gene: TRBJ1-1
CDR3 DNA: TGTGCCAGCAGTTCTGCATTAGGGACAGGGTTGAACACTGAAGCTTTCTTT
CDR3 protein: CASSSALGTGLNTEAFF

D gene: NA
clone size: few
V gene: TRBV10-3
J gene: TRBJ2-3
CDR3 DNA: TGTGCCATCAGGCCCGATTCGGGGATCACAGATACGCAGTATTTT
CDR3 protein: CAIRPDSGITDTQYF

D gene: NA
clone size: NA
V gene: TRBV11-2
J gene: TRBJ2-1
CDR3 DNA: TGTGCCAGCAGCTCGCTCAGAGGACTCGAATACAATGAGCAGTTCTTC
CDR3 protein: CASSSLRGLEYNEQFF

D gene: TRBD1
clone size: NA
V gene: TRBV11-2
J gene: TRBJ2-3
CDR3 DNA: TGTGCCAGCAGCTTAGCGGGACAGCACAGCACAGATACGCAGTATTTT
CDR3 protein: CASSLAGQHSTDTQYF

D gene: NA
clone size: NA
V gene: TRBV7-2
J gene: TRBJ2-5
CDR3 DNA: TGTGCCAGCAGCTTAAGCCGGGGTCAAGAGACCCAGTACTTC
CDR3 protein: CASSLSRGQETQYF

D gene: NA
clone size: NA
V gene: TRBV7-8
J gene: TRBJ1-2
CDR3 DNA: TGTGCCAGCAGCCCAGGGGACCCCTATGGCTACACCTTC
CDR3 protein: CASSPGDPYGYTF

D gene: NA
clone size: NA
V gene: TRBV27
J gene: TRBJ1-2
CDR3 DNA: TGCGCCAGCTCGTACGACAGGTCCTATGGCTACACCTTC
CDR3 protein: CASSYDRSYGYTF

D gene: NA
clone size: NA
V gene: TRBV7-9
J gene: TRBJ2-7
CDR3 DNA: TGTGCCAGCAGCTTAGCGGGAGCGAGCGAGCAGTACTTC
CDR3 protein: CASSLAGASEQYF

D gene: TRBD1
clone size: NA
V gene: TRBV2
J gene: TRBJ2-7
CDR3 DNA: TGTGCCAGCAGCCTTTCCCCGGGACAGACCTACGAGCAGTACTTC
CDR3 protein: CASSLSPGQTYEQYF

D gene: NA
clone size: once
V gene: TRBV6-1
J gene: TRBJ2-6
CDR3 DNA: TGTGCCAGCAGGGACACAGCATCTGGGGCCAACGGCCTGACTTTC
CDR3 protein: CASRDTASGANGLTF

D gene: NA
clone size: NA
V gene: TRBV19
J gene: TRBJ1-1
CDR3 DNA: TGTGCCAGTAGACCGGACACGTCCGCTGAAGCTTTCTTT
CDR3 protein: CASRPDTSAEAFF

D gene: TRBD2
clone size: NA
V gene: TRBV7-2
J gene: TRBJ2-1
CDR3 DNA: TGTGCCAGCAGCTCCCGCCGACTAGCGGGACCCCTTGGGAATGAGCAGTTCTTC
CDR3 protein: CASSSRRLAGPLGNEQFF